Sequencing of this TCR beta chain was carried out in a study of blood T cell repertoires in COVID-19. Across the study: Acute and convalescent COVID-19 specimens originated in the United States, Italy and Spain. PBMCs, B-cell-depleted T cells, or T cells were the source of the cDNA or gDNA that made up the material.

This CDR3 has 13 amino acids. The V segment lost 2 bases and the J segment 7 bases; nucleotides outside the gene matches: 4. Study processing details: Amplifying reference gene primers gave estimates of nucleated cell counts. Produced via immunoSEQ multiplex PCR; TCRdb's table is partial and in-frame only. V and J calls and clone size are as listed in that table; D and trimming were resolved from the DNA. The data contain about 160,000 clones, 65% to 80% of them singletons. The chain uses TRBV12-3 or TRBV12-4 and TRBJ1-2; 7 bases match TRBD1. Sequenced sample: peripheral blood. This sequence originates from a man aged 55-75 years with acute or convalescent COVID-19. The CDR3 reads CASSLKGGSGYTF. Here the CDR3 DNA reads TGTGCCAGCAGTTTAAAAGGGGGCAGTGGCTACACCTTC.